Given below is one T cell receptor (beta chain) in context. Its antigen remains unknown. The germline V and J ends were trimmed by 6 bases and 0 bases, with 15 bases remaining between them. CDR3 length: 16 amino acids. The germline CDR1 and CDR2 sequences are MNHNS and SASEGT. Treatment denoted: roughly 11-day PBMC culture with coronavirus spike peptide pools or control peptides (ViraFEST assay). These data belong to a study of vaccination and CD4 T cells after COVID-19. The overall study: Six males and four females, two Hispanic, made up the convalescents.

The study sequenced cultured CD4+ T cell DNA using the Oncomine TCR Beta short-read assay. TCRdb re-called the PCR reads through MiXCR, storing one row per CDR3 protein. The repertoire consists of about 28,000 distinct CDR3 sequences, with less than 80% occurring once and the leading ten covering roughly a sixth. Whole-study results and caveats: Convalescent patient numbers were relatively low, with no early post-infection timepoints.

The input for sequencing was CD4+ T cells from blood, cultured in vitro, taken after SARS-CoV-2 vaccination. This chain joins TRBV6-1 and TRBJ1-3; D perhaps matches TRBD1 (5 bases). The TCR sequence derives from a human donor who received a COVID-19 vaccine. CDR3 bases: TGTGCCAGCAGCCCCTACGACAGCAACTCTGGAAACACCATATATTTT. This translates into CASSPYDSNSGNTIYF.